Described below is a single TCR beta chain sequence and its context. Its antigen remains unidentified. Study findings and constraints: Greatest tumor Treg TCR overlap was with tumor naive CD4+ cells. In terms of TCR gene usage, tumor memory CD4+ T cells clustered together with blood and lymph node memory CD4+ cells, as well as with lymph node naive CD4+ cells. The larger-cohort validation was restricted to a single TCR beta V-J rearrangement rather than whole repertoires.

From the 5' RACE reads, TCRdb called clonotypes with MiXCR, one entry per CDR3 protein. In the table there are nearly 55,000 distinct CDR3 sequences, almost 25% of which are singletons. CDR1 SGHRS and CDR2 YFSETQ come from the germline V gene. Trimming took 2 bases from V and 5 from J, leaving 8 bases between them. This CDR3 spans 13 amino acids. The chain carries TRBV5-1 and TRBJ2-1; possible D gene TRBD2, 5 bases. The sample comprised tumor-infiltrating naive CD4+ T cells sorted from the breast tumor. Subset noted: naive CD4+ T cells, CD4+CD45RA+CD25-. This sequence was found in a female donor with breast cancer. CDR3 loop: CASSFSGDNEQFF. CDR3 DNA: TGCGCCAGCAGCTTCTCCGGGGACAATGAGCAGTTCTTC.